This T cell receptor (beta chain) derives from a study of shared clonotypes between healthy human individuals. Across the study: Each donor contributed plates that comprised three CD4 naive, three CD4 memory, two CD8 naive and one CD8 memory. Study-wide results and limits: Roughly 5% of naive CD4 clonotypes were shared across four donors. Relative to clonotypes present in all four donors, those not shared had lower generation probabilities. Donors were few, which limited the genetic and exposure-history diversity represented.

Some clones are missing from TCRdb's copy, which holds only in-frame ones; the method was immunoSEQ multiplex PCR. This table has roughly 2.6 million clones, around nine tenths appearing once. This CDR3 contains 18 residues. Germline CDR1 reads SGHRS; CDR2 reads YFSETQ. The ends lost 3 bases at V and 3 bases at J; junction bases unmatched: 11. As regards this clone: No antigen is known for it.

This rearrangement joins TRBV5-1 to TRBJ2-3; TRBD2 aligns across 12 bases. The sequenced material came from naive CD4+ T cells sorted from blood. This sample's subset: CD45RA+ positively selected. The receptor was derived from a man between 18 and 29 years old in good health. The CDR3 coding sequence is TGCGCCAGCAGCTCATCTAGCGGGAGGGCCTTAGGTACAGATACGCAGTATTTT. Translation gives CASSSSSGRALGTDTQYF.